These T cell receptor beta chains were read from a single sample in a study of PD-1 blockade in mismatch repair-deficient tumors. The method was immunoSEQ multiplex PCR; TCRdb's version includes in-frame clones alone and lacks a portion of them. This sample has tens of thousands of clones; approximately 78% occur once, and the top ten carry around 3.2%. Sequences were derived from peripheral blood, sampled 4 weeks after starting pembrolizumab. These receptors all come from an adult with mismatch repair-deficient cancer. Both conserved end residues are trimmed from each CDR3. A D gene is named only where the DNA matches it firmly.

v_gene | d_gene | CDR3aa
TRBV5-1 | - | ASTVGGGELF
TRBV11-2 | TRBD2 | ASSLAGLAYEQY
TRBV7-9 | TRBD2 | ASSLRGAGLSYNEQF
TRBV28 | TRBD1 | ATLRQGEGYT
TRBV9 | TRBD1 | ASRGTGENTGELF
TRBV6-5 | - | ASSYSQGNEQF
TRBV25-1 | - | ASAGRGYT
TRBV10-3 | - | AISERDYNEQF
TRBV5-1 | TRBD1 | ASSLRPGQGARNEQF
TRBV7-2 | TRBD2 | ASSLGASGSGEQY